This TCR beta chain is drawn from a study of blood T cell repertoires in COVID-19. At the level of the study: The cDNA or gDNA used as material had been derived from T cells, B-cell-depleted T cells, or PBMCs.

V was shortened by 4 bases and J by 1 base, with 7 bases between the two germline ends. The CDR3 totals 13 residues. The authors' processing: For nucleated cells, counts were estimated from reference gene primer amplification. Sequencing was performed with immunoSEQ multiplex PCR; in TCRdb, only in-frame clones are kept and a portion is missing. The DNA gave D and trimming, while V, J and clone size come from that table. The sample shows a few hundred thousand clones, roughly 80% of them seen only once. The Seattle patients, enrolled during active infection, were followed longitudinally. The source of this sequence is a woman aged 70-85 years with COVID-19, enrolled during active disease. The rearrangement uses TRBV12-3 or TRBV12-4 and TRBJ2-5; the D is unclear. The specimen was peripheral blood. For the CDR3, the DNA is TGTGCCAGCAGTTCTAGGTTCCAAGAGACCCAGTACTTC. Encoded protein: CASSSRFQETQYF.